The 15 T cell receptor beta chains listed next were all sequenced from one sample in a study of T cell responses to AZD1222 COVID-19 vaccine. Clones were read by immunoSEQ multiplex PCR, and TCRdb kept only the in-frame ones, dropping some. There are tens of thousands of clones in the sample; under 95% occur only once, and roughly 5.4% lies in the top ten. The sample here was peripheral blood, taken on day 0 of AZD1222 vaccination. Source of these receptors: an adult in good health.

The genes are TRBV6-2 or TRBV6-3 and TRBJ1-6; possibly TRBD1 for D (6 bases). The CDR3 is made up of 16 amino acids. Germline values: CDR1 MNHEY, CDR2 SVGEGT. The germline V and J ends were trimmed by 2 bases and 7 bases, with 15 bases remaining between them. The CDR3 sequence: CASSYPPGVINSPLHF. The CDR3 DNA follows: TGTGCCAGCAGTTACCCCCCAGGGGTTATAAATTCACCCCTCCACTTT.

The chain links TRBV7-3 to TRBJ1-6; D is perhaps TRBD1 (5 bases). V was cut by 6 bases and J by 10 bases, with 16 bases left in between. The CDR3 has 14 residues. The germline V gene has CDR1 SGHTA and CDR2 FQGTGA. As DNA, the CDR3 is TGTGCCAGCAGACAGGAGGTTAGAGGGTCACCCCTCCACTTT. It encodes CASRQEVRGSPLHF.

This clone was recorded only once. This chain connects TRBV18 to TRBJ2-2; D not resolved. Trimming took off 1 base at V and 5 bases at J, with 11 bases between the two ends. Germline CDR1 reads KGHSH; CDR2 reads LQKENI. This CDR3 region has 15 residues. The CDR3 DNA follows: TGTGCCAGCTCACCACGGCCCACTGGGACCGGGGAGCTGTTTTTT. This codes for CASSPRPTGTGELFF.

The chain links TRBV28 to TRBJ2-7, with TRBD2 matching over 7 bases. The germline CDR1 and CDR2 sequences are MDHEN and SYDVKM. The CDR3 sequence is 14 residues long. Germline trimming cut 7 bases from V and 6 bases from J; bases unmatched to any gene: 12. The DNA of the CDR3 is TGTGCCAGCACCCCTCCGGTCGGGACTATCGAGCAGTACTTC. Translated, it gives CASTPPVGTIEQYF.

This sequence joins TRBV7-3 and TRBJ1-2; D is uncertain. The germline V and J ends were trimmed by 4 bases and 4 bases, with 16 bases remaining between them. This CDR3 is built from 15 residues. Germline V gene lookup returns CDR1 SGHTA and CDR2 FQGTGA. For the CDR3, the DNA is TGTGCCAGCAGCTCCAACTTGGACGGACCCTATGGCTACACCTTC. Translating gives CASSSNLDGPYGYTF.

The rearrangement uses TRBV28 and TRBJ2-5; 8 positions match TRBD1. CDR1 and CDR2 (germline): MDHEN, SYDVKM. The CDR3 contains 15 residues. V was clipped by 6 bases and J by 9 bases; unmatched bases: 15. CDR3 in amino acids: CASSTTGDLPPPQYF. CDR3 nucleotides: TGTGCCAGCAGCACGACAGGGGACCTTCCCCCGCCCCAGTACTTC.

CDR3 bases: TGTGCCAGCAGTGACAATTTTGGGGCCAACGTCCTGACTTTC. Encoded protein: CASSDNFGANVLTF. The chain carries TRBV6-4 and TRBJ2-6; D is unresolved. CDR3 length: 14 amino acids. V lost 2 bases and J lost 3, with 5 bases in between. Germline V gene data show CDR1 as MRHNA and CDR2 as SNTAGT.

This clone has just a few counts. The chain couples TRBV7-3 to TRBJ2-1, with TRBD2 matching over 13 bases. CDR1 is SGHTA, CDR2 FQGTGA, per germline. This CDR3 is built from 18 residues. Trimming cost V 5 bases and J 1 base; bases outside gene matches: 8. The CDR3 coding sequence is TGTGCCAGCAGCCCGAGGACTAGCGGGAGTCTGTCCTACAATGAGCAGTTCTTC. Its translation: CASSPRTSGSLSYNEQFF.

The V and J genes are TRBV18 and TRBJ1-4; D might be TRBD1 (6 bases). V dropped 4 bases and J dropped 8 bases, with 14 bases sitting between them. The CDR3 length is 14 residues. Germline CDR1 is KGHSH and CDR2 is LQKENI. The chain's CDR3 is CASSLATGGEKLFF. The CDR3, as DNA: TGTGCCAGCTCACTTGCAACTGGGGGCGAAAAACTGTTTTTT.

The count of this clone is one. The CDR3, as DNA: TGTGCCAGCAGCCTTACGGGACAGAATGAAAAACTGTTTTTT. Encoded protein: CASSLTGQNEKLFF. The V and J genes are TRBV9 and TRBJ1-4; 7 positions agree with TRBD1. Trimming removed 4 bases from V and 5 bases from J; junction bases left unmatched: 5. This CDR3 is built from 14 residues. Germline V gene lookup returns CDR1 SGDLS and CDR2 YYNGEE.

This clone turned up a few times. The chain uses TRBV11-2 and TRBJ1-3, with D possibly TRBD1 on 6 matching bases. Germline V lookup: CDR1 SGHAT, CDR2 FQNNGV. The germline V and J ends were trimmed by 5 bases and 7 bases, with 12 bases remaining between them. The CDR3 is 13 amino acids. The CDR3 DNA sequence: TGTGCCAGCAGCGGGACAAGGAGCAACACCATATATTTT. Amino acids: CASSGTRSNTIYF.

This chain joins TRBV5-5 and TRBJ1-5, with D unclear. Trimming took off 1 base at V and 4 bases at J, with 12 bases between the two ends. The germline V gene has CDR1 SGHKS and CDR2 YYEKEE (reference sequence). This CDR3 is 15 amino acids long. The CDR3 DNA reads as TGTGCCAGCAGCTTGCTAATTTCTGAGAATCAGCCCCAGCATTTT. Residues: CASSLLISENQPQHF.

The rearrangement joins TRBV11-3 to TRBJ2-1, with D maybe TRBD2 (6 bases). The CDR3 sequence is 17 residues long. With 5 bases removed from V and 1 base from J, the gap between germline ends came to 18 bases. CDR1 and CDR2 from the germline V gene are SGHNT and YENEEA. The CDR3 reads CASSDLGGLASYNEQFF. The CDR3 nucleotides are TGTGCCAGCAGCGACCTGGGCGGGCTAGCGTCCTACAATGAGCAGTTCTTC.

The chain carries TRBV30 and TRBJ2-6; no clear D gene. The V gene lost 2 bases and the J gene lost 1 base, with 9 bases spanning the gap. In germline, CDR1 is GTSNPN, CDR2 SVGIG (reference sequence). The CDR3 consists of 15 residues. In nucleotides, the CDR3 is TGTGCCTGGAGTTATCTAGGGTCTGGGGCCAACGTCCTGACTTTC. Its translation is CAWSYLGSGANVLTF.

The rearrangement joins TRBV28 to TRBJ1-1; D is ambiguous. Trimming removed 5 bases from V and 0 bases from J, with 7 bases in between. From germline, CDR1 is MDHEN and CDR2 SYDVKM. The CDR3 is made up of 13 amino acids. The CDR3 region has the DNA TGTGCCAGCAGTCGCCTCATGAACACTGAAGCTTTCTTT. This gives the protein CASSRLMNTEAFF.